This passage covers 14 T cell receptor beta chains from one sample sequenced in a study of shared clonotypes between healthy human individuals. Generated by immunoSEQ multiplex PCR, the TCRdb table keeps only in-frame clones and is missing some. Of approximately 1.5 million clones listed, 95% to 99% are singletons. The specimen sequenced was naive CD4+ T cells sorted from blood. This sample's subset: CD45RA+ positively selected. These receptors were collected from a man aged 25 to 40 in good health.

A note on this clone: The same CDR3 arises from other DNA sequences in this sample as well. The rearrangement uses TRBV5-1 and TRBJ2-1; D is unresolved. Trimming left V 0 bases short and J 4 bases short, with 2 bases between. Germline CDR1 and CDR2: SGHRS and YFSETQ. The CDR3 covers 12 residues. The CDR3 sequence is CASSLVYNEQFF. The CDR3 bases are TGCGCCAGCAGCTTGGTATACAATGAGCAGTTCTTC.

This sequence joins TRBV29-1 and TRBJ2-1; TRBD2 is a possible D gene (6 bases). Trimming removed 6 bases from V and 1 base from J, with 10 bases in between. The CDR3 loop spans 13 amino acids. Germline CDR1 and CDR2: SQVTM and ANQGSEA. CDR3 DNA sequence: TGCAGCGTGGGGGGTAGGTCCTACAATGAGCAGTTCTTC. Translation gives CSVGGRSYNEQFF.

V usage is TRBV10-1 and J usage is TRBJ2-2; D is undetermined. Germline loops: CDR1 WNHNN, CDR2 SYGVQD (reference sequence). CDR3 length equals 12 residues. Trimming took off 4 bases at V and 5 bases at J, with 5 bases between the two ends. CDR3 sequence reads: CASSGDTGELFF. The CDR3 DNA reads as TGCGCCAGCAGTGGAGATACCGGGGAGCTGTTTTTT.

This chain connects TRBV5-1 to TRBJ2-2, with 8 bases aligning to TRBD1. The CDR3 has 15 residues. The V segment lost 0 bases and the J segment 6 bases; nucleotides outside the gene matches: 4. Germline CDR1 SGHRS, CDR2 YFSETQ. The CDR3: CASSLEGTGPGELFF. The DNA for the CDR3 is TGCGCCAGCAGCTTGGAAGGGACAGGTCCCGGGGAGCTGTTTTTT. Variable domain in full (rest from reference TRBV5-1 and TRBJ2-2): KAGVTQTPRYLIKTRGQQVTLSCSPISGHRSVSWYQQTPGQGLQFLFEYFSETQRNKGNFPGRFSGRQFSNSRSEMNVSTLELGDSALYLCASSLEGTGPGELFFGEGSRLTVL.

The chain has TRBV19 and TRBJ2-3; tentative D call: TRBD2 (6 bases). Germline V gene lookup returns CDR1 LNHDA and CDR2 SQIVND (reference sequence). The CDR3 has 14 amino acids. V gave up 4 bases and J gave up 1 base, with 9 bases separating them. CDR3 residues: CASSSGARTDTQYF. The CDR3 nucleotides are TGTGCCAGTAGTAGCGGGGCTCGCACAGATACGCAGTATTTT.

J is TRBJ2-5 and V is TRBV2; 9 nucleotides agree with TRBD2. CDR3 length: 16 residues. Germline-derived CDR1 and CDR2 are SNHLY and FYNNEI. V shed 7 bases and J 10 bases; nucleotides not matched to a gene: 19. CDR3 sequence (DNA): TGTGCCAGCACCCCGATACGGCCTAGCGGGGTGGTGAGCCAGTACTTC. This codes for CASTPIRPSGVVSQYF.

This rearrangement joins TRBV28 to TRBJ2-1; weak D call: TRBD2 (6 bases). Trimming took 5 bases from V and 1 from J, leaving 15 bases between them. This CDR3 is built from 16 residues. CDR1 and CDR2 (germline): MDHEN, SYDVKM. The CDR3 loop reads CASSPKREWSYNEQFF. The CDR3 coding sequence is TGTGCCAGCAGTCCCAAACGGGAGTGGTCCTACAATGAGCAGTTCTTC.

The rearrangement joins TRBV18 to TRBJ2-5; 7 bases line up with TRBD1. Germline V gives CDR1 KGHSH, CDR2 LQKENI. The length of the CDR3 is 15 residues. Germline trimming cut 6 bases from V and 5 bases from J; bases unmatched to any gene: 12. The CDR3 bases are TGTGCCAGCTCGGACCGGACAGGCTCTGAGGAGACCCAGTACTTC. Translated: CASSDRTGSEETQYF.

This clone was recorded a few times. This chain joins TRBV7-9 and TRBJ2-7; D is unresolved. Trimming stripped 1 base from V and 3 bases from J, with 7 bases between. Germline-derived CDR1 and CDR2 are SEHNR and FQNEAQ (reference sequence). There are 13 residues in the CDR3. CDR3 region: CASSLDRFYEQYF. CDR3 DNA: TGTGCCAGCAGCTTAGATAGGTTCTACGAGCAGTACTTC.

The chain has TRBV10-3 and TRBJ1-1; D uncertain. V was shortened by 6 bases and J by 3 bases, with 8 bases between the two germline ends. The germline V gene encodes CDR1 ENHRY and CDR2 SYGVKD. The CDR3 sequence is 12 residues long. The CDR3 sequence: CAIRDPDTEAFF. CDR3 nucleotide sequence: TGTGCCATCAGGGACCCAGACACTGAAGCTTTCTTT.

Points on this clone: The same CDR3 arises from other DNA sequences in this sample as well. J is TRBJ2-3 and V is TRBV5-1; D unresolved. The germline V gene encodes CDR1 SGHRS and CDR2 YFSETQ. V was pared by 0 bases and J by 2 bases, with 7 bases between. The CDR3 sequence is 14 residues long. The CDR3 here is CASSLDGYTDTQYF. The CDR3 nucleotides read TGCGCCAGCAGCTTGGACGGGTACACAGATACGCAGTATTTT.

The chain combines TRBV9 with TRBJ2-1, with 7 bases aligning to TRBD2. Per germline, CDR1 SGDLS and CDR2 YYNGEE. J was trimmed by 10 bases and V by 3 bases; bases with no gene match: 13. The CDR3 is made up of 15 amino acids. The CDR3 coding sequence is TGTGCCAGCAGCGCCCTGACCGGGGGGAAGGGGGAGCAGTTCTTC. Translation: CASSALTGGKGEQFF.

In its sample, this clone was seen once. This chain uses TRBV6-1 with TRBJ2-2; D is perhaps TRBD2 (6 bases). Germline values: CDR1 MNHNS, CDR2 SASEGT. Trimming pared 6 bases from V and 4 bases from J, leaving 12 bases between. This CDR3 spans 14 amino acids. This CDR3 is CASSGGISTGELFF. Written as DNA, the CDR3 is TGTGCCAGCAGCGGCGGGATATCCACCGGGGAGCTGTTTTTT.

The chain links TRBV6-6 to TRBJ2-1, with 8 bases identical to TRBD1. This CDR3 has 16 amino acids. V was clipped by 2 bases and J by 5 bases; unmatched bases: 8. Germline V CDR1 and CDR2: MNHNY, SVGAGI (reference sequence). The CDR3 is CASSYPRGQGDNEQFF. The CDR3, as DNA: TGTGCCAGCAGTTACCCCCGAGGACAGGGCGACAATGAGCAGTTCTTC.